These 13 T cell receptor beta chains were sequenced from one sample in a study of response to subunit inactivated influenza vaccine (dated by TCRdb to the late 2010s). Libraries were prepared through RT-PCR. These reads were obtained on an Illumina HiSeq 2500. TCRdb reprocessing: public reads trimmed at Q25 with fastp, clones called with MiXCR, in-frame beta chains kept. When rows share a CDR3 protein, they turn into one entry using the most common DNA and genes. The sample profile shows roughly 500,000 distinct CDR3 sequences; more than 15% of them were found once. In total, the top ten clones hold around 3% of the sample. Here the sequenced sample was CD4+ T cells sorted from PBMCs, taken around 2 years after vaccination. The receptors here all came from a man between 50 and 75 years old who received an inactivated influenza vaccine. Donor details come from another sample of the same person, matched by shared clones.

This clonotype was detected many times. The CDR3 sequence is CASSLAGLTLHF. CDR3 in DNA: TGTGCCAGCAGCTTAGCGGGGTTAACCCTCCACTTT. The V call is TRBV7-2, the J call TRBJ1-6; D gene unclear. The germline CDR1 and CDR2 sequences are SGHTA and FQGNSA. The CDR3 runs to 12 residues. Between the trimmed V and J ends, which lost 0 bases and 14 bases, there was a span of 8 bases.

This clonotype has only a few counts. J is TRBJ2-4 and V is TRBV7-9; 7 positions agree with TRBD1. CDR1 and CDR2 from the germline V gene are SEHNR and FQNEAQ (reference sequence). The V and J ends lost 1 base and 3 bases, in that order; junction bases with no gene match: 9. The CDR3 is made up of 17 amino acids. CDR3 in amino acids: CASSLGYRGEVKNIQYF. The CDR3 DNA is TGTGCCAGCAGCTTAGGGTACAGGGGCGAAGTCAAAAACATTCAGTACTTC.

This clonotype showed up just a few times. Here the CDR3 DNA reads TGCAGTGCTAGAGATCTCCCCGGGGAGCTGTTTTTT. Translation: CSARDLPGELFF. V usage is TRBV20-1 and J usage is TRBJ2-2; the D is unclear. Germline CDR1 DFQATT, CDR2 SNEGSKA (reference sequence). This CDR3 has 12 amino acids. Between the trimmed V and J ends, which lost 0 bases and 6 bases, there was a span of 5 bases.

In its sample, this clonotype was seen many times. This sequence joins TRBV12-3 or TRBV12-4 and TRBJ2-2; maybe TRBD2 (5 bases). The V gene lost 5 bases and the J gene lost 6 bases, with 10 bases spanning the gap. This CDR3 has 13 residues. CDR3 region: CASSPAGAGELFF. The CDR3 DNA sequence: TGTGCCAGCAGTCCGGCGGGTGCCGGGGAGCTGTTTTTT.

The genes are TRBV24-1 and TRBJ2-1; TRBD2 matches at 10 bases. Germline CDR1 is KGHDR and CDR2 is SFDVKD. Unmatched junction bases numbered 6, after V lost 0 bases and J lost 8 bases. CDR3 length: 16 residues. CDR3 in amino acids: CATSDLVAGGLHEQFF. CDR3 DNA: TGTGCCACCAGTGATTTGGTAGCGGGAGGTCTGCATGAGCAGTTCTTC.

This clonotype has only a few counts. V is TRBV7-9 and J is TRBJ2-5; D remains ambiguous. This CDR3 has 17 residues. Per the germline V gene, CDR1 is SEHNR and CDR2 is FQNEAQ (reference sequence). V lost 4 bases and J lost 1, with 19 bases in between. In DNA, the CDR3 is TGTGCCAGCAGCTCTTATTCAGGTGCCGTTCGCCAAGAGACCCAGTACTTC. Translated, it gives CASSSYSGAVRQETQYF.

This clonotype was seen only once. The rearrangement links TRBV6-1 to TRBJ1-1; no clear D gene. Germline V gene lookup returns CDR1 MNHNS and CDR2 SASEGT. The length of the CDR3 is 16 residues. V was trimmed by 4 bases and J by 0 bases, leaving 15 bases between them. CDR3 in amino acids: CASSASRRELNTEAFF. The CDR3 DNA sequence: TGTGCCAGCAGTGCGAGTCGAAGAGAGCTGAACACTGAAGCTTTCTTT.

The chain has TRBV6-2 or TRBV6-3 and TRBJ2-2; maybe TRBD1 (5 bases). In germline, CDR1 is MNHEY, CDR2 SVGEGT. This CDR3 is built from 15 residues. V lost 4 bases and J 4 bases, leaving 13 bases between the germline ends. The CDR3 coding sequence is TGTGCCAGCAGTTCGTCAGGGTACGGCACCGGGGAGCTGTTTTTT. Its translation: CASSSSGYGTGELFF.

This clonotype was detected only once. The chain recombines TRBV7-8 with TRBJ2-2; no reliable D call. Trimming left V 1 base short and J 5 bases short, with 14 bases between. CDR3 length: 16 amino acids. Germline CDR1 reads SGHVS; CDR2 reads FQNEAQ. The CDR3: CASSLGYSSETGELFF. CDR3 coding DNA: TGTGCCAGCAGCTTAGGGTACAGTTCAGAAACCGGGGAGCTGTTTTTT.

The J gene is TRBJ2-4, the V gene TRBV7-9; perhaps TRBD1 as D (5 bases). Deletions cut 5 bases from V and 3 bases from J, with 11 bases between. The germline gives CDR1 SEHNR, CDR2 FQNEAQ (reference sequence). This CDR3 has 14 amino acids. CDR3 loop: CASSARDGKNIQYF. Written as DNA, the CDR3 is TGTGCCAGCAGCGCCAGGGATGGCAAAAACATTCAGTACTTC.

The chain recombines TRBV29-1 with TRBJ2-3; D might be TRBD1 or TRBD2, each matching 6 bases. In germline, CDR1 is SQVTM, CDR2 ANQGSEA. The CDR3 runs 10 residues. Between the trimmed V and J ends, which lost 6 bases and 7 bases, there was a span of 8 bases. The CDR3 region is CSVGGHTQYF. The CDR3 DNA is TGCAGCGTAGGGGGGCATACGCAGTATTTT.

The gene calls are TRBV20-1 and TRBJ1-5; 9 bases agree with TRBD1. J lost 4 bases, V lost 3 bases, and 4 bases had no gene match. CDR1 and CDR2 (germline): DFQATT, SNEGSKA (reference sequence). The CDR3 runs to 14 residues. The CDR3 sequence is CSASLGQGNQPQHF. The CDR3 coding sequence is TGCAGTGCTAGTCTCGGACAGGGGAATCAGCCCCAGCATTTT.

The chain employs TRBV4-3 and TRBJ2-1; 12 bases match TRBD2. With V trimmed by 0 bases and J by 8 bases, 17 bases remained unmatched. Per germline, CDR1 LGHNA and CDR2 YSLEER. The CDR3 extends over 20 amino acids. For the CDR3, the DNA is TGCGCCAGCAGCCAAGATCTTTCGAGGAGTGCTAGCGGGGGGGCCGATGAGCAGTTCTTC. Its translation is CASSQDLSRSASGGADEQFF.